This T cell receptor (beta chain) stems from a study of blood T cell repertoires in COVID-19. Overall study: Sources were T cells, B-cell-depleted T cells, or PBMCs; the material itself was cDNA or gDNA.

Study members were between about 18 and 100 years old and lived in some 22 US regions. This clone was seen a single time. Germline CDR1 reads LGHNT; CDR2 reads FRNRAP. Trimming pared 6 bases from V and 4 bases from J, leaving 21 bases between. The CDR3 length is 17 residues. Authors' analysis steps: Nucleated cell counts were estimated from reference gene primer amplification. The repertoire was sequenced with immunoSEQ multiplex PCR; TCRdb's copy has only in-frame clones and lacks some. That table gives V, J and clone size, and the DNA gave D and trimming. The data show fewer than 500,000 clones, 70% to 90% seen once.

The gene calls are TRBV12-5 and TRBJ2-2, with a weak D call TRBD2 (7 bases). Sequencing was performed on PBMCs or T cells enriched from blood (not recorded which). The sequence derives from a woman aged 25 to 39 with acute COVID-19. The CDR3 DNA follows: TGTGCTAGTGGACTCCCCGCGCGGGGGCAGGGCACCGGGGAGCTGTTTTTT. It codes for CASGLPARGQGTGELFF.